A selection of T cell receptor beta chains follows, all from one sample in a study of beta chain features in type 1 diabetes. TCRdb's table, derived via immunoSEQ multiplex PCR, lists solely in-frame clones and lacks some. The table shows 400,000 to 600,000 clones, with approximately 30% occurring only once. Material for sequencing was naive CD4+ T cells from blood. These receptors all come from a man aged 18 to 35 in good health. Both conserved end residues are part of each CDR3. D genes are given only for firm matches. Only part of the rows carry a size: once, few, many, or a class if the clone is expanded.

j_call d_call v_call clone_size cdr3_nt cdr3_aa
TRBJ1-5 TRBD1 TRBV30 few TGTGCCTGGAGTCCGGACAGGGGTCAGCCCCAGCATTTT CAWSPDRGQPQHF
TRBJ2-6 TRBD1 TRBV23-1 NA TGCGCCAGCAGTCAATCCGACAGGGGTACTGGGGCCAACGTCCTGACTTTC CASSQSDRGTGANVLTF
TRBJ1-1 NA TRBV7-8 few TGTGCCAGCAGCTTAGCCGGGGGAGGGGAAGCTTTCTTT CASSLAGGGEAFF
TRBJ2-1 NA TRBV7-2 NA TGTGCCAGCAGGGCGGGACCCTTTGAAACGAATGAGCAGTTCTTC CASRAGPFETNEQFF
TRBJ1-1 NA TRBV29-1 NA TGCAGCGTTGAAGATGCGGTGGGAAGACACACTGAAGCTTTCTTT CSVEDAVGRHTEAFF
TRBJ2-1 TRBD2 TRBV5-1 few TGCGCCAGCAGCTTGGGACTAGCGAATGAGCAGTTCTTC CASSLGLANEQFF
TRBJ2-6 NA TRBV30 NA TGTGCCTGGAGTGATCGACAGGTGCGGGCCAACGTCCTGACTTTC CAWSDRQVRANVLTF
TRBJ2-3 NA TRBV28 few TGTGCCAGCAGTTTAGGACGGCCGGATACGCAGTATTTT CASSLGRPDTQYF
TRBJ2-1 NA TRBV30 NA TGTGCCTGGAGTGTACTGATTTGGGGCGGGCAGTTCTTC CAWSVLIWGGQFF
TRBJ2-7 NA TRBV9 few TGTGCCAGCAGCCCCCGCGCAGCGACCGGAGGGCAGCAGTACTTC CASSPRAATGGQQYF
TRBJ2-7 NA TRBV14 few TGTGCCAGCAGCCCGTTACTTCTCGGGGCCTACGAGCAGTACTTC CASSPLLLGAYEQYF
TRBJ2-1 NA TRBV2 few TGTGCCAGCATTATGCAGGGTTCTGAGCAGTTCTTC CASIMQGSEQFF